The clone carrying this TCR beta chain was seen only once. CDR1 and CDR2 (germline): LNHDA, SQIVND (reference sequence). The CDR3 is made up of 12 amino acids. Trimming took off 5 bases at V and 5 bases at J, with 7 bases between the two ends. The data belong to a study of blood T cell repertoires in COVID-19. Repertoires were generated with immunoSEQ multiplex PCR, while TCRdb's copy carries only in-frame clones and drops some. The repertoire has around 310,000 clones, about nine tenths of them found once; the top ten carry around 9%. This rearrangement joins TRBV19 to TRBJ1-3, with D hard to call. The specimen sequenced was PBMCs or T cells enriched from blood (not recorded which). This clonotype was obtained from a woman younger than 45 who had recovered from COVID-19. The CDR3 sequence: CASSPRRNTIYF. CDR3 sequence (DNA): TGTGCCAGTAGTCCCAGGCGAAACACCATATATTTT.